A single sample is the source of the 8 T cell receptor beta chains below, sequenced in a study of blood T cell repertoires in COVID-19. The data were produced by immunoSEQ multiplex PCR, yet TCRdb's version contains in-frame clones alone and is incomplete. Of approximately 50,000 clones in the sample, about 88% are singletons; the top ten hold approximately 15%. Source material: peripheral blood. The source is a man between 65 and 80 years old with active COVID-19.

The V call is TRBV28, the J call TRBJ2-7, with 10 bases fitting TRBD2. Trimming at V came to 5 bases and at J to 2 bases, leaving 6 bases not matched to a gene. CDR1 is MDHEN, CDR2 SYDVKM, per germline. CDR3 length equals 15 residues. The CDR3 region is CASSEYLAGAYEQYF. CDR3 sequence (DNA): TGTGCCAGCAGTGAGTATCTAGCGGGAGCCTACGAGCAGTACTTC. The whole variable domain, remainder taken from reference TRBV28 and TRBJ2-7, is DVKVTQSSRYLVKRTGEKVFLECVQDMDHENMFWYRQDPGLGLRLIYFSYDVKMKEKGDIPEGYSVSREKKERFSLILESASTNQTSMYLCASSEYLAGAYEQYFGPGTRLTVT.

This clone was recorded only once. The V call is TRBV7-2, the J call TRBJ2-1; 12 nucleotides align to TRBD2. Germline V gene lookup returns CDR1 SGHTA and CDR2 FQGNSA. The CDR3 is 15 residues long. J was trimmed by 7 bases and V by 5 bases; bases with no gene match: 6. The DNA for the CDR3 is TGTGCCAGCAGCGGGGGACTAGCGGGTTCTAATGAGCAGTTCTTC. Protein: CASSGGLAGSNEQFF.

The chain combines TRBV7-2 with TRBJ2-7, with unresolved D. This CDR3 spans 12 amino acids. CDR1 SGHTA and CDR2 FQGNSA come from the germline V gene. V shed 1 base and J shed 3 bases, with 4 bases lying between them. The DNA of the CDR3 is TGTGCCAGCAGCTTAGTCGGCTACGAGCAGTACTTC. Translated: CASSLVGYEQYF.

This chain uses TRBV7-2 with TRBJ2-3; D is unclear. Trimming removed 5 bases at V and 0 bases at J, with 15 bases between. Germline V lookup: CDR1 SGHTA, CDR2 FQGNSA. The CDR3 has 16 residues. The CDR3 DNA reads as TGTGCCAGCAGCATCTTCACGCGAACTAGCACAGATACGCAGTATTTT. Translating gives CASSIFTRTSTDTQYF.

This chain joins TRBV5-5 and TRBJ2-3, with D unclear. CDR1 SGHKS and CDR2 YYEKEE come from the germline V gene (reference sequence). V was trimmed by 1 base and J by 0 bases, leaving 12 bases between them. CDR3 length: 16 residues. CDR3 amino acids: CASSLLWSTSTDTQYF. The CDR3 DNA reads TGTGCCAGCAGCTTGTTGTGGTCCACTAGCACAGATACGCAGTATTTT.

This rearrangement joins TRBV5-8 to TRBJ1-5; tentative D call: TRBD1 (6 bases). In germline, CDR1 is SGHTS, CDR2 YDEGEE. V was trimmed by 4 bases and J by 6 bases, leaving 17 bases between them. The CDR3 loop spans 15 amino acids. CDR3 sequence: CASSRFRGASQPQHF. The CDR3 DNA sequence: TGTGCCAGCAGCCGTTTCCGGGGGGCGAGTCAGCCCCAGCATTTT.

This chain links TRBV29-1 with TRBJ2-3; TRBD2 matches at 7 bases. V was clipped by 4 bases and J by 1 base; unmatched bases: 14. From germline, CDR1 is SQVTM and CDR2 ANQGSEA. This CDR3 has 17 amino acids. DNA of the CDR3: TGCAGCGTTGGAGGTCTAGCGGACCTAGGGGGCACAGATACGCAGTATTTT. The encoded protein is CSVGGLADLGGTDTQYF.

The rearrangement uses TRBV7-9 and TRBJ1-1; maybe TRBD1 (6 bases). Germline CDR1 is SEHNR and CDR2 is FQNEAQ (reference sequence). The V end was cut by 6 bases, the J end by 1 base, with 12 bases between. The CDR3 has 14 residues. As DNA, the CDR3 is TGTGCCAGCAGGTATCGGGGGGCGAACACTGAAGCTTTCTTT. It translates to CASRYRGANTEAFF.